A selection of T cell receptor beta chains follows, all from one sample in a study of T-cell reconstitution after alpha-beta-depleted transplantation in children. TCRdb reanalysed the PCR reads using MiXCR and keeps one entry per CDR3 protein. The sample lists 500,000 or so distinct CDR3 sequences; approximately 30% were seen once. The input for sequencing was PBMCs from the stem cell graft donor, taken from the stem cell graft. All receptors come from a human donor who donated a stem cell graft to a child with aplastic anemia. Both conserved end residues are part of each CDR3. Fields, in order: V gene, J gene, D gene, clone size, CDR3 DNA, CDR3 protein. The D gene is left open where the match is weak. Clone size, where shown, is once, few, many, or a class for clones that have expanded.

V gene: TRBV19
J gene: TRBJ1-6
D gene: NA
clone size: NA
CDR3 DNA: TGTGCCAGTAGTGCCGGGACGGGGCTGGATTCACCCCTCCACTTT
CDR3 protein: CASSAGTGLDSPLHF

V gene: TRBV7-8
J gene: TRBJ2-1
D gene: TRBD2
clone size: NA
CDR3 DNA: TGTGCCAGCAGCTTGGGTGCGGGAGGAGGAAGCTATGAGCAGTTCTTC
CDR3 protein: CASSLGAGGGSYEQFF

V gene: TRBV12-3/TRBV12-4
J gene: TRBJ1-5
D gene: NA
clone size: few
CDR3 DNA: TGTGCCAGCAGCGCAGATCATAGCAATCAGCCCCAGCATTTT
CDR3 protein: CASSADHSNQPQHF

V gene: TRBV2
J gene: TRBJ2-1
D gene: TRBD1
clone size: NA
CDR3 DNA: TGTGCCAGCAGAGAGCCCCGGGACAGGGGCTTTCTTCCTTACAATGAGCAGTTCTTC
CDR3 protein: CASREPRDRGFLPYNEQFF

V gene: TRBV7-2
J gene: TRBJ2-7
D gene: NA
clone size: NA
CDR3 DNA: TGTGCCAGCAGCATTAGGTGGTCAGGGCCCTACGAGCAGTACTTC
CDR3 protein: CASSIRWSGPYEQYF

V gene: TRBV5-1
J gene: TRBJ2-3
D gene: TRBD2
clone size: NA
CDR3 DNA: TGCGCCAGCAGCTTATCCCTAGCGGGAGAAGTGGATACGCAGTATTTT
CDR3 protein: CASSLSLAGEVDTQYF

V gene: TRBV6-2/TRBV6-3
J gene: TRBJ1-1
D gene: NA
clone size: few
CDR3 DNA: TGTGCCAGCAGTTACAGGAGGGGCGGTCCGAACACTGAAGCTTTCTTT
CDR3 protein: CASSYRRGGPNTEAFF

V gene: TRBV27
J gene: TRBJ1-4
D gene: NA
clone size: NA
CDR3 DNA: TGTGCCAGCAGTACCCGGGACACTAATGAAAAACTGTTTTTT
CDR3 protein: CASSTRDTNEKLFF

V gene: TRBV12-3/TRBV12-4
J gene: TRBJ2-7
D gene: NA
clone size: few
CDR3 DNA: TGTGCCAGCAGTTTAAGCCCGTCCTCCTACGAGCAGTACTTC
CDR3 protein: CASSLSPSSYEQYF

V gene: TRBV18
J gene: TRBJ2-7
D gene: TRBD1
clone size: NA
CDR3 DNA: TGTGCCAGCTCACAGGGACAGGCATCCTACGAGCAGTACTTC
CDR3 protein: CASSQGQASYEQYF

V gene: TRBV3-1
J gene: TRBJ2-1
D gene: NA
clone size: NA
CDR3 DNA: TGTGCCAGCAGCCTAGCGCGAGGTTCATCCAATGAGCAGTTCTTC
CDR3 protein: CASSLARGSSNEQFF

V gene: TRBV2
J gene: TRBJ1-2
D gene: NA
clone size: NA
CDR3 DNA: TGTGCCAGCAGTGAGTTCACCAGGGGAGAAGGCTACACCTTC
CDR3 protein: CASSEFTRGEGYTF

V gene: TRBV30
J gene: TRBJ2-7
D gene: TRBD1
clone size: NA
CDR3 DNA: TGTGCCTGGAGTGGGGGACAGCGATCCGAGCAGTACTTC
CDR3 protein: CAWSGGQRSEQYF

V gene: TRBV9
J gene: TRBJ2-3
D gene: NA
clone size: few
CDR3 DNA: TGTGCCAGCAGCGTAGAAGTCAACCCGTCCGCCGCAGATACGCAGTATTTT
CDR3 protein: CASSVEVNPSAADTQYF

V gene: TRBV29-1
J gene: TRBJ2-5
D gene: NA
clone size: many
CDR3 DNA: TGCAGCGTTGCTGAAGCGAGGGAGACCCAGTACTTC
CDR3 protein: CSVAEARETQYF

V gene: TRBV6-5
J gene: TRBJ1-1
D gene: TRBD1
clone size: NA
CDR3 DNA: TGTGCCAGCAATCCGGGACAGGGGGCCACTGAAGCTTTCTTT
CDR3 protein: CASNPGQGATEAFF

V gene: TRBV9
J gene: TRBJ2-6
D gene: TRBD2
clone size: NA
CDR3 DNA: TGTGCCAGCAGCACCCATCGGCGGGAGGTGGGAGGGGCCAACGTCCTGACTTTC
CDR3 protein: CASSTHRREVGGANVLTF

V gene: TRBV4-3
J gene: TRBJ2-1
D gene: NA
clone size: NA
CDR3 DNA: TGCGCCAGCAGCCAAGACCCAGTCGCGAGAAACAATGAGCAGTTCTTC
CDR3 protein: CASSQDPVARNNEQFF

V gene: TRBV7-9
J gene: TRBJ2-1
D gene: NA
clone size: few
CDR3 DNA: TGTGCCAGCAGCTTAACAGGTCCCAATGAGCAGTTCTTC
CDR3 protein: CASSLTGPNEQFF

V gene: TRBV6-2/TRBV6-3
J gene: TRBJ2-5
D gene: TRBD1
clone size: NA
CDR3 DNA: TGTGCCAGCAGTTACCCCGGGACAGCAAAAGAGACCCAGTACTTC
CDR3 protein: CASSYPGTAKETQYF

V gene: TRBV4-2
J gene: TRBJ2-3
D gene: NA
clone size: NA
CDR3 DNA: TGTGCCAGCAGCCAAGATGCGGTGGGCACAGATACGCAGTATTTT
CDR3 protein: CASSQDAVGTDTQYF

V gene: TRBV18
J gene: TRBJ1-2
D gene: NA
clone size: few
CDR3 DNA: TGTGCCAGCTCACCACCCAGTTATGTCGGCTACACCTTC
CDR3 protein: CASSPPSYVGYTF

V gene: TRBV6-9
J gene: TRBJ2-1
D gene: NA
clone size: NA
CDR3 DNA: TGTGCCAGCAGTTATTGGGGGACTCCAAGCTCCTACAATGAGCAGTTCTTC
CDR3 protein: CASSYWGTPSSYNEQFF

V gene: TRBV19
J gene: TRBJ2-3
D gene: NA
clone size: few
CDR3 DNA: TGTGCCAGTAGTGGGGCGGTGGAGACAGGCACAGATACGCAGTATTTT
CDR3 protein: CASSGAVETGTDTQYF

V gene: TRBV7-2
J gene: TRBJ2-2
D gene: NA
clone size: few
CDR3 DNA: TGTGCCAGCAGCTTGGATCTTTCGAACACCGGGGAGCTGTTTTTT
CDR3 protein: CASSLDLSNTGELFF

V gene: TRBV7-2
J gene: TRBJ1-2
D gene: NA
clone size: NA
CDR3 DNA: TGTGCCAGCAGCCCACCCGGCGGGGGGCCCTATGGCTACACCTTC
CDR3 protein: CASSPPGGGPYGYTF

V gene: TRBV29-1
J gene: TRBJ1-2
D gene: NA
clone size: few
CDR3 DNA: TGCAGCGTTGAAGGGGGGATTGGCTATGGCTACACCTTC
CDR3 protein: CSVEGGIGYGYTF

V gene: TRBV12-3/TRBV12-4
J gene: TRBJ2-5
D gene: NA
clone size: NA
CDR3 DNA: TGTGCCAGCAGTCCTAAAGAAGCGGAGACCCAGTACTTC
CDR3 protein: CASSPKEAETQYF

V gene: TRBV12-3/TRBV12-4
J gene: TRBJ2-5
D gene: NA
clone size: many
CDR3 DNA: TGTGCCAGCAGTTTGATACAGGGTGAGACCCAGTACTTC
CDR3 protein: CASSLIQGETQYF

V gene: TRBV7-2
J gene: TRBJ2-2
D gene: NA
clone size: NA
CDR3 DNA: TGTGCCAGCAGCTTAAGCAGCCCGAACACCGGGGAGCTGTTTTTT
CDR3 protein: CASSLSSPNTGELFF

V gene: TRBV5-1
J gene: TRBJ1-1
D gene: TRBD1
clone size: NA
CDR3 DNA: TGCGCCAGCAGCTTCTCCGGGGACAGAGGATACACTGAAGCTTTCTTT
CDR3 protein: CASSFSGDRGYTEAFF

V gene: TRBV6-5
J gene: TRBJ2-1
D gene: NA
clone size: NA
CDR3 DNA: TGTGCCAGCAGTTACGACGGCAGGGCCTACAATGAGCAGTTCTTC
CDR3 protein: CASSYDGRAYNEQFF

V gene: TRBV6-2/TRBV6-3
J gene: TRBJ2-1
D gene: TRBD2
clone size: NA
CDR3 DNA: TGTGCCAGCAGCAGACTAGCGGGAGGGGACAATGAGCAGTTCTTC
CDR3 protein: CASSRLAGGDNEQFF

V gene: TRBV20-1
J gene: TRBJ2-7
D gene: TRBD2
clone size: NA
CDR3 DNA: TGCAGCGGGACTAGCGGACGGGCGGGCTACGAGCAGTACTTC
CDR3 protein: CSGTSGRAGYEQYF

V gene: TRBV12-3/TRBV12-4
J gene: TRBJ1-1
D gene: NA
clone size: many
CDR3 DNA: TGTGCCAGCAGTTTCAGGAACACTGAAGCTTTCTTT
CDR3 protein: CASSFRNTEAFF

V gene: TRBV13
J gene: TRBJ2-1
D gene: NA
clone size: NA
CDR3 DNA: TGTGCCAGCAGCTCCCAAGCTGGCTTTTGGGGACCCAATGAGCAGTTCTTC
CDR3 protein: CASSSQAGFWGPNEQFF

V gene: TRBV12-3/TRBV12-4
J gene: TRBJ2-1
D gene: TRBD2
clone size: NA
CDR3 DNA: TGTGCCAGCAGTTTCTCTAGCGGGAGGGGTGGCAATGAGCAGTTCTTC
CDR3 protein: CASSFSSGRGGNEQFF

V gene: TRBV20-1
J gene: TRBJ2-1
D gene: NA
clone size: few
CDR3 DNA: TGCAGTGCTAGGAGGGCGGACGTAGGCATAATCAGTGAGCAGTTCTTC
CDR3 protein: CSARRADVGIISEQFF

V gene: TRBV19
J gene: TRBJ2-5
D gene: TRBD2
clone size: NA
CDR3 DNA: TGTGCCAGTAGTACTAGACTAGCGAGGGAGACCCAGTACTTC
CDR3 protein: CASSTRLARETQYF

V gene: TRBV20-1
J gene: TRBJ1-1
D gene: NA
clone size: once
CDR3 DNA: TGCAGTGCTAGAGATGGGCAGTCGAACACTGAAGCTTTCTTT
CDR3 protein: CSARDGQSNTEAFF

V gene: TRBV7-2
J gene: TRBJ2-2
D gene: TRBD2
clone size: few
CDR3 DNA: TGTGCCACCCAAAAGCGGGGCACCGGGGAGCTGTTTTTT
CDR3 protein: CATQKRGTGELFF

V gene: TRBV12-3/TRBV12-4
J gene: TRBJ1-1
D gene: NA
clone size: NA
CDR3 DNA: TGTGCCAGCAGTTTCCGAGTATACACTGAAGCTTTCTTT
CDR3 protein: CASSFRVYTEAFF

V gene: TRBV7-3
J gene: TRBJ2-5
D gene: NA
clone size: NA
CDR3 DNA: TGTGCCAGCAGCTTAGGTCTCAGAACAGGCGAGACCCAGTACTTC
CDR3 protein: CASSLGLRTGETQYF

V gene: TRBV9
J gene: TRBJ2-1
D gene: NA
clone size: once
CDR3 DNA: TGTGCCAGCAGCGAGGGGGGACAGAGACTCTACAATGAGCAGTTCTTC
CDR3 protein: CASSEGGQRLYNEQFF

V gene: TRBV6-5
J gene: TRBJ1-2
D gene: NA
clone size: few
CDR3 DNA: TGTGCCAGCAGTTACTCTGGTCATGGTGGCTACACCTTC
CDR3 protein: CASSYSGHGGYTF

V gene: TRBV29-1
J gene: TRBJ2-6
D gene: NA
clone size: few
CDR3 DNA: TGCAGCGCCTACAGTCCTGGGGCCAACGTCCTGACTTTC
CDR3 protein: CSAYSPGANVLTF

V gene: TRBV5-5
J gene: TRBJ2-3
D gene: NA
clone size: NA
CDR3 DNA: TGTGCCAGCAGCTTGGGCTCAGGGATCATAGGGGCAGATACGCAGTATTTT
CDR3 protein: CASSLGSGIIGADTQYF

V gene: TRBV12-3/TRBV12-4
J gene: TRBJ2-7
D gene: TRBD2
clone size: few
CDR3 DNA: TGTGCCAGCAGCACCGGGACTAGTATCCACGAGCAGTACTTC
CDR3 protein: CASSTGTSIHEQYF

V gene: TRBV20-1
J gene: TRBJ1-1
D gene: NA
clone size: NA
CDR3 DNA: TGCAGTGCTAGTGGGGACCCAGGCACTGAAGCTTTCTTT
CDR3 protein: CSASGDPGTEAFF

V gene: TRBV5-5
J gene: TRBJ1-5
D gene: NA
clone size: NA
CDR3 DNA: TGTGCCAGCAGCTTGGCCGTAGGGAGGAGCAATCAGCCCCAGCATTTT
CDR3 protein: CASSLAVGRSNQPQHF

V gene: TRBV7-7
J gene: TRBJ1-3
D gene: NA
clone size: few
CDR3 DNA: TGTGCCAGCAGCTCTGGTTCAGCGGGAAACACCATATATTTT
CDR3 protein: CASSSGSAGNTIYF

V gene: TRBV3-1
J gene: TRBJ2-1
D gene: NA
clone size: NA
CDR3 DNA: TGTGCCAGCAGCCAAGTAGGAGGGGTCGGTGAGCAGTTCTTC
CDR3 protein: CASSQVGGVGEQFF

V gene: TRBV20-1
J gene: TRBJ2-3
D gene: NA
clone size: NA
CDR3 DNA: TGCAGTGCTGCCCCGGGCTTTTCCGGGACAGATACGCAGTATTTT
CDR3 protein: CSAAPGFSGTDTQYF